This T cell receptor (beta chain) was obtained from a study of cytomegalovirus exposure and HLA in healthy donors. V dropped 4 bases and J dropped 8; count of bases not matched to a gene: 9. CDR3 length: 16 amino acids. Germline values: CDR1 SGDLS, CDR2 YYNGEE. Vbeta (60) and Jbeta (13) primers were used in the PCR. Here immunoSEQ multiplex PCR was the method, and the copy in TCRdb shows in-frame clones only, minus some. Among more than 110,000 clones listed, roughly two thirds were seen once. The J gene is TRBJ1-4, the V gene TRBV9; 12 bases fit TRBD1. Material for sequencing was PBMCs. The receptor comes from a woman between 40 and 55 years old in good health and CMV-seronegative. The CDR3 loop is CASSPGTGGAGEKLFF. The CDR3 DNA follows: TGTGCCAGCAGCCCTGGGACAGGGGGCGCAGGAGAAAAACTGTTTTTT.